Below are 14 T cell receptor beta chains sequenced from a single sample in a study of graft-versus-host responses after intestinal transplantation. Some clones are missing from TCRdb's copy, which holds only in-frame ones; the method was immunoSEQ multiplex PCR. The table records tens of thousands of clones, roughly 90% of them present only once. Antigens for these TCRs are unknown. This material consisted of unstimulated CD8+ T cells sorted from spleen or lymph node cells, taken before intestinal transplant. These receptors all stem from a human donor who received an intestinal transplant.

This chain connects TRBV2 to TRBJ1-2, with 9 bases lining up with TRBD1. The J segment lost 2 bases and the V segment lost 5 bases, leaving 12 bases of the junction unmatched. CDR1 and CDR2 from the germline V gene are SNHLY and FYNNEI. The CDR3 totals 17 residues. The CDR3 here is CASSTPRDRDSNYGYTF. The DNA of the CDR3 is TGTGCCAGCAGTACTCCGCGGGACAGGGATTCGAACTATGGCTACACCTTC.

This chain joins TRBV4-1 and TRBJ2-2; TRBD1 matches at 7 bases. The V gene's germline CDR1 is MGHRA and CDR2 YSYEKL. The ends lost 3 bases at V and 1 base at J; junction bases unmatched: 5. The length of the CDR3 is 16 residues. Here the CDR3 reads CASSHYPGGNTGELFF. Written as DNA, the CDR3 is TGCGCCAGCAGCCACTATCCAGGGGGGAACACCGGGGAGCTGTTTTTT.

V is TRBV5-1 and J is TRBJ1-2; TRBD1 might be the D (5 bases). CDR3 length equals 12 residues. Trimming cost V 0 bases and J 6 bases, with 6 bases left between them. Germline V gene data show CDR1 as SGHRS and CDR2 as YFSETQ. The CDR3: CASSLAGNGYTF. CDR3 DNA sequence: TGCGCCAGCAGCTTGGCAGGGAATGGCTACACCTTC.

This chain joins TRBV27 and TRBJ2-1; 7 positions match TRBD2. V lost 1 base and J lost 1; bases outside the gene matches: 7. CDR1 is MNHEY, CDR2 SMNVEV, per germline (reference sequence). The CDR3 length is 17 residues. This chain's CDR3 is CASSLLGVGGSYNEQFF. The DNA of the CDR3 is TGTGCCAGCAGTTTATTAGGGGTGGGGGGGTCCTACAATGAGCAGTTCTTC.

This chain uses TRBV25-1 with TRBJ2-1; 8 bases match TRBD2. The CDR3 has 15 residues. The germline gives CDR1 MGHDK, CDR2 SYGVNS. After removal of 4 bases from V and 2 bases from J, the junction contained 4 bases not matched to a gene. As DNA, the CDR3 is TGTGCCAGCAGTGCGGCTAGCGGGCCCTACAATGAGCAGTTCTTC. Its translation: CASSAASGPYNEQFF.

V is TRBV9 and J is TRBJ2-3; 10 bases match TRBD2. This CDR3 spans 15 amino acids. V trimming: 3 bases; J trimming: 3 bases; junction bases outside the gene matches: 4. Germline CDR1 reads SGDLS; CDR2 reads YYNGEE. CDR3 coding DNA: TGTGCCAGCAGCGGAGCGGGAGGGGGGACAGATACGCAGTATTTT. Translation: CASSGAGGGTDTQYF.

The rearrangement links TRBV6-5 to TRBJ2-7; 10 positions match TRBD1. The J segment lost 3 bases and the V segment lost 0 bases, leaving 2 bases of the junction unmatched. The CDR3 runs 15 residues. Germline V lookup: CDR1 MNHEY, CDR2 SVGAGI. CDR3 bases: TGTGCCAGCAGTTACTCGGGACAGGGGAACTACGAGCAGTACTTC. Amino acid sequence: CASSYSGQGNYEQYF.

The gene calls are TRBV5-1 and TRBJ2-3; weak D call: TRBD2 (5 bases). CDR1 is SGHRS, CDR2 YFSETQ, per germline. The length of the CDR3 is 14 residues. The V end lost 2 bases, the J end lost 5 bases, and 12 bases lay between the germline ends. CDR3 region: CASSLQFGVDTQYF. For the CDR3, the DNA is TGCGCCAGCAGCTTACAATTCGGGGTAGATACGCAGTATTTT.

The genes are TRBV5-1 and TRBJ2-2; D ambiguous. V shed 0 bases and J shed 6 bases, with 3 bases lying between them. This CDR3 comprises 12 residues. The germline gives CDR1 SGHRS, CDR2 YFSETQ. The CDR3 loop reads CASSLGAGELFF. The CDR3 nucleotides are TGCGCCAGCAGCTTGGGCGCCGGGGAGCTGTTTTTT.

This chain uses TRBV12-5 with TRBJ2-7; TRBD2 aligns across 7 bases. CDR1 is LGHNT and CDR2 is FRNRAP in the germline V gene. The length of the CDR3 is 18 residues. V shed 1 base and J 1 base; nucleotides not matched to a gene: 13. The CDR3 sequence: CASGLGPRLAAPSYEQYF. In nucleotides, the CDR3 is TGTGCTAGTGGTTTGGGACCTCGACTAGCAGCTCCATCCTACGAGCAGTACTTC.

This rearrangement joins TRBV7-6 to TRBJ2-1; TRBD2 agrees at 8 bases. With V trimmed by 0 bases and J by 5 bases, 6 bases remained unmatched. Germline CDR1 and CDR2: SGHVS and FNYEAQ. The CDR3 consists of 16 residues. DNA of the CDR3: TGTGCCAGCAGCTTAGCCGTACTAGCGGAAGACAATGAGCAGTTCTTC. This sequence encodes CASSLAVLAEDNEQFF. The full variable domain, in which reference TRBV7-6 and TRBJ2-1 provide the parts outside the CDR3, is GAGVSQSPRYKVTKRGQDVALRCDPISGHVSLYWYRQALGQGPEFLTYFNYEAQQDKSGLPNDRFSAERPEGSISTLTIQRTEQRDSAMYRCASSLAVLAEDNEQFFGPGTRLTVL.

This clone was counted a few times. The V and J genes are TRBV11-2 and TRBJ2-3; maybe TRBD1 (5 bases). With 2 bases removed from V and 2 bases from J, the gap between germline ends came to 11 bases. The CDR3 sequence is 15 residues long. The germline CDR1 and CDR2 sequences are SGHAT and FQNNGV. The CDR3 bases are TGTGCCAGCAGCTTATATGACAGCTACACAGATACGCAGTATTTT. Protein product: CASSLYDSYTDTQYF.

The V and J genes are TRBV14 and TRBJ1-5; possibly TRBD1 for D (6 bases). The CDR3 covers 17 residues. The ends were cut back, 4 bases at V and 6 bases at J, with 22 bases in the middle. CDR1 and CDR2 from the germline V gene are SGHDN and FVKESK. CDR3 region: CASSLKKGGGAGQPQHF. The CDR3 DNA follows: TGTGCCAGCAGCCTGAAAAAGGGCGGGGGCGCGGGTCAGCCCCAGCATTTT.

This chain connects TRBV6-5 to TRBJ2-7, with 8 bases matching TRBD1. V gave up 7 bases and J gave up 1 base; unmatched junction bases: 6. The length of the CDR3 is 14 residues. Looked up from germline, CDR1 is MNHEY and CDR2 is SVGAGI. The DNA of the CDR3 is TGTGCCAGCAACCCCGGGACAGGTTCCTACGAGCAGTACTTC. Translation: CASNPGTGSYEQYF.